The present T cell receptor beta chain was sequenced within a study of T cell changes during pregnancy in multiple sclerosis. Assay used: immunoSEQ multiplex PCR; TCRdb lists only in-frame clones, some missing. The sample lists 25,000 to 40,000 clones; 91% were seen once. Trimming cost V 3 bases and J 1 base, with 12 bases left between them. CDR1 is PRHDT, CDR2 FYEKMQ, per germline (reference sequence). CDR3 size: 15 residues. Here the sequenced sample was CD8+ T cells from peripheral blood mononuclear cells, taken in the second trimester of pregnancy. The rearrangement links TRBV13 to TRBJ1-2; D uncertain. The origin of this receptor is a female donor in good health, enrolled as a control in a pregnancy study. Here the CDR3 DNA reads TGTGCCAGCAGCTTTTACCGGGATGTTAACTATGGCTACACCTTC. This gives the protein CASSFYRDVNYGYTF.